The clone carrying this TCR beta chain was seen repeatedly, ten times or more. Amplification yielded TCR beta CDR3 regions, with RNA transcripts as the source. The HTBI primer set served for first-round RT-PCR of the TCR CDR3. MiXCR, applied by TCRdb to the multiplex PCR reads, yields one record per CDR3 protein. This table has over 700,000 distinct CDR3 sequences, 35% to 40% appearing once. This specimen comes from a study of T cells in Graves' hyperthyroidism and ophthalmopathy. Between the trimmed V and J ends, which lost 1 base and 6 bases, there was a span of 10 bases. CDR1 LNHNV and CDR2 YYDKDF come from the germline V gene (reference sequence). The CDR3 runs 13 residues.

The sequenced material came from blood. The source of this sequence is a man between 18 and 35 years old with Graves' hyperthyroidism. This chain uses TRBV15 with TRBJ2-7; D is undetermined. CDR3 loop: CATSRVGSSEQYF. CDR3 nucleotides: TGTGCCACCAGCAGAGTCGGATCAAGCGAGCAGTACTTC.